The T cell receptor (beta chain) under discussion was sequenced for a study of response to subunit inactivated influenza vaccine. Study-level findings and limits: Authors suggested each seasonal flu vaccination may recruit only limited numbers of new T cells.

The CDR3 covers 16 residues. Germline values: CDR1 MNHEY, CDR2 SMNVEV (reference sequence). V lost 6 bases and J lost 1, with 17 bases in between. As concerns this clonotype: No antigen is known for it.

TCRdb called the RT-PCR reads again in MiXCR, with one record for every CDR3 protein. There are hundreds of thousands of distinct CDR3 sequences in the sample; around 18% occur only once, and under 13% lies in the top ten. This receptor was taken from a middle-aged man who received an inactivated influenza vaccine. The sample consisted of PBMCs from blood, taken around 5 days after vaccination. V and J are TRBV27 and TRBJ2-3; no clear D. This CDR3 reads CASRTPWVAGTDTQYF. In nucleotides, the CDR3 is TGTGCCAGCAGAACCCCCTGGGTAGCTGGCACAGATACGCAGTATTTT.